Each of the 6 T cell receptor beta chains below was sequenced from the same sample in a study of cytomegalovirus exposure and HLA in healthy donors. Primers: 60 Vbeta forward and 13 Jbeta reverse. Repertoires were generated with immunoSEQ multiplex PCR, while TCRdb's copy carries only in-frame clones and drops some. The profile shows about 130,000 clones, about 82% of them singletons. The source material was PBMCs. The origin of the receptors is a boy aged 10-17 years in good health and CMV-seronegative.

The chain is built from TRBV11-1 and TRBJ2-7; weak D call: TRBD1 (6 bases). V was trimmed by 0 bases and J by 9 bases, leaving 9 bases between them. Germline assignment: CDR1 SGHAT and CDR2 FQDESV (reference sequence). This CDR3 has 12 residues. This CDR3 is CASSLAGQLQYF. The CDR3 nucleotides are TGTGCCAGCAGCTTAGCCGGACAGTTGCAGTACTTC.

The chain links TRBV7-9 to TRBJ2-3; tentatively, D is TRBD2 (6 bases). CDR3 length: 16 residues. Trimming took 5 bases from V and 0 from J, leaving 15 bases between them. Germline CDR1 reads SEHNR; CDR2 reads FQNEAQ (reference sequence). The CDR3 spells CASSNLRDLSTDTQYF. In DNA, the CDR3 is TGTGCCAGCAGCAACCTCCGGGACTTAAGCACAGATACGCAGTATTTT. The full variable domain, with the rest looked up from reference TRBV7-9 and TRBJ2-3, is DTGVSQNPRHKITKRGQNVTFRCDPISEHNRLYWYRQTLGQGPEFLTYFQNEAQLEKSRLLSDRFSAERPKGSFSTLEIQRTEQGDSAMYLCASSNLRDLSTDTQYFGPGTRLTVL.

The rearrangement links TRBV6-1 to TRBJ2-1; D gene unclear. Trimming took off 5 bases at V and 9 bases at J, with 11 bases between the two ends. The CDR3 covers 12 residues. Germline CDR1 is MNHNS and CDR2 is SASEGT. The CDR3 DNA reads TGTGCCAGCAGTCTGACACTGGGTGAGCAGTTCTTC. It specifies CASSLTLGEQFF.

CDR3 nucleotides: TGTGCCAGCAGCTTAAAGAGCACAGGGGAAGAGACCCAGTACTTC. This gives the protein CASSLKSTGEETQYF. The rearrangement links TRBV5-4 to TRBJ2-5; 7 bases fit TRBD1. The CDR3 extends over 15 amino acids. V lost 2 bases to trimming and J lost 3 bases; unmatched junction nucleotides: 7. CDR1 is SGHNT, CDR2 YYREEE, per germline (reference sequence).

This clone was seen only a few times. This sequence joins TRBV7-6 and TRBJ2-4; D possibly corresponds to TRBD1 (5 bases). The length of the CDR3 is 17 residues. The V and J ends lost 4 bases and 4 bases respectively, with 20 bases between them. CDR1 is SGHVS and CDR2 is FNYEAQ in the germline V gene. The CDR3 bases are TGTGCCAGCAGCTCATCCCCTACAGGTGGACAAAAAAACATTCAGTACTTC. This translates into CASSSSPTGGQKNIQYF.

The rearrangement links TRBV4-1 to TRBJ1-2, with 10 bases identical to TRBD1. J lost 2 bases, V lost 3 bases, and 9 bases had no gene match. There are 17 residues in the CDR3. Germline-derived CDR1 and CDR2 are MGHRA and YSYEKL. CDR3 protein: CASSQDLRQGANYGYTF. The DNA for the CDR3 is TGCGCCAGCAGCCAGGACCTGCGACAGGGGGCAAACTATGGCTACACCTTC.